This T cell receptor beta chain is from a study of identical twins. Each CDR3 protein gets one entry after TCRdb re-called the 5' RACE reads with MiXCR. This sample has 350,000 to 600,000 distinct CDR3 sequences; about 14% occur once, and the top ten carry 0.4% to 0.55%. Trimming removed 0 bases from V and 0 bases from J; junction bases left unmatched: 5. This CDR3 comprises 16 residues. Germline V CDR1 and CDR2: LGHDT, YNNKEL (reference sequence). This clonotype was detected ten times or more. In addition, the sample was reused for a study of yellow fever vaccine responses in identical twins.

The TCR sequence derives from a woman younger than 30 in good health. The chain carries TRBV3-1 and TRBJ2-7; 7 bases map to TRBD1. The sequenced sample was CD4+ T cells sorted from blood. The CDR3 reads CASSQDLGTASYEQYF. In nucleotides, the CDR3 is TGTGCCAGCAGCCAAGATTTGGGGACAGCCTCCTACGAGCAGTACTTC.